Listed here are 12 T cell receptor beta chains from one sample, sequenced in a study of PD-L1 blockade in urothelial cancer. Sequenced by immunoSEQ multiplex PCR; TCRdb stores in-frame clones only, minus some. The table includes 70,000 to 95,000 clones, around 83% detected once. Time point described: pretreatment peripheral blood. Sample: PBMCs, taken around atezolizumab (anti-PD-L1) treatment. The receptors derive from a man aged 55-75 years with urothelial cancer.

This clone was seen a single time. The chain links TRBV28 to TRBJ2-7, with 7 bases that match TRBD2. This CDR3 has 14 residues. Germline values: CDR1 MDHEN, CDR2 SYDVKM. The J segment lost 0 bases and the V segment lost 5 bases, leaving 4 bases of the junction unmatched. The DNA for the CDR3 is TGTGCCAGCAGTCCCATAGCGGGCTCCTACGAGCAGTACTTC. The encoded protein is CASSPIAGSYEQYF. Complete variable domain (other parts from reference TRBV28 and TRBJ2-7): DVKVTQSSRYLVKRTGEKVFLECVQDMDHENMFWYRQDPGLGLRLIYFSYDVKMKEKGDIPEGYSVSREKKERFSLILESASTNQTSMYLCASSPIAGSYEQYFGPGTRLTVT.

This chain uses TRBV2 with TRBJ2-5; 12 bases agree with TRBD2. The CDR3 length is 18 residues. Germline assignment: CDR1 SNHLY and CDR2 FYNNEI. The V segment lost 5 bases and the J segment 5 bases; nucleotides outside the gene matches: 15. The chain's CDR3 is CASSKLLLLLAGGETQYF. The CDR3 nucleotides read TGTGCCAGCAGTAAACTACTTTTGTTACTAGCGGGAGGCGAGACCCAGTACTTC.

This chain uses TRBV6-6 with TRBJ2-7; 9 bases align to TRBD1. The V and J ends lost 4 bases and 4 bases, in that order; junction bases with no gene match: 8. The CDR3 consists of 15 residues. Per germline, CDR1 MNHNY and CDR2 SVGAGI (reference sequence). The DNA of the CDR3 is TGTGCCAGCAGTTGGGACCGAGGGACAGGGTACGAGCAGTACTTC. This gives the protein CASSWDRGTGYEQYF.

This sequence joins TRBV30 and TRBJ2-7; 7 bases line up with TRBD1. CDR3 length equals 17 residues. Trimming took 0 bases from V and 3 from J; bases not matched to a gene: 14. Germline-derived CDR1 and CDR2 are GTSNPN and SVGIG (reference sequence). As DNA, the CDR3 is TGTGCCTGGAGTGTACCGTTTCTGGACAGGAGCTACTACGAGCAGTACTTC. Residues: CAWSVPFLDRSYYEQYF. The variable domain in full, completed from reference TRBV30 and TRBJ2-7, reads SQTIHQWPATLVQPVGSPLSLECTVEGTSNPNLYWYRQAAGRGLQLLFYSVGIGQISSEVPQNLSASRPQDRQFILSSKKLLLSDSGFYLCAWSVPFLDRSYYEQYFGPGTRLTVT.

The genes are TRBV11-2 and TRBJ2-1, with 10 bases identical to TRBD2. CDR1 is SGHAT, CDR2 FQNNGV, per germline. With 1 base clipped from V and 7 bases from J, the junction kept 16 bases outside the gene matches. The length of the CDR3 is 19 residues. CDR3 protein: CASSLVPSWTSGEGNEQFF. The CDR3 bases are TGTGCCAGCAGCTTAGTTCCCTCCTGGACTAGCGGTGAGGGGAATGAGCAGTTCTTC. The full variable domain, with the rest looked up from reference TRBV11-2 and TRBJ2-1, is EAGVAQSPRYKIIEKRQSVAFWCNPISGHATLYWYQQILGQGPKLLIQFQNNGVVDDSQLPKDRFSAERLKGVDSTLKIQPAKLEDSAVYLCASSLVPSWTSGEGNEQFFGPGTRLTVL.

The chain couples TRBV5-3 to TRBJ2-2, with D maybe TRBD2 (6 bases). TRBV5-3 is designated an ORF whose function remains uncertain. This CDR3 comprises 13 residues. Trimming shortened V by 8 bases and J by 6 bases, and 14 bases separated the two germline ends. In DNA, the CDR3 is TGTGCCAGCCGTCGGGGGTTTCCCGGGGAGCTGTTTTTT. It specifies CASRRGFPGELFF.

This sequence joins TRBV7-8 and TRBJ2-5; 7 bases line up with TRBD1. The ends lost 5 bases at V and 0 bases at J; junction bases unmatched: 9. The CDR3 is 16 amino acids. Germline CDR1 reads SGHVS; CDR2 reads FQNEAQ. The CDR3 sequence is CASSVMGTADQETQYF. CDR3 coding DNA: TGTGCCAGCAGCGTAATGGGGACAGCTGACCAAGAGACCCAGTACTTC.

The chain recombines TRBV2 with TRBJ2-1; 9 positions agree with TRBD2. CDR3 length: 15 residues. After removal of 6 bases from V and 2 bases from J, the junction contained 5 bases not matched to a gene. CDR1 is SNHLY and CDR2 is FYNNEI in the germline V gene. The CDR3 region has the DNA TGTGCCAGCAGCGAGGAGCGGGGGGCCTACAATGAGCAGTTCTTC. This sequence encodes CASSEERGAYNEQFF.

The chain combines TRBV5-8 with TRBJ2-5; 11 positions match TRBD2. Germline V gene sequence: CDR1 SGHTS, CDR2 YDEGEE. V lost 0 bases and J lost 4; bases outside the gene matches: 5. This CDR3 region has 16 residues. The CDR3 region has the DNA TGTGCCAGCAGCTTGGGTAGCGGGGGGGCGTCAGAGACCCAGTACTTC. The encoded protein is CASSLGSGGASETQYF.

A single count supports this clone. The rearrangement uses TRBV21-1 and TRBJ2-2; the D call of TRBD1 is as the table states it, not checked on the DNA. TRBV21-1 is a documented pseudogene. This CDR3 has 16 residues. CDR3 coding DNA: TGTGCCAGCACGACAGGGAATCTTCCGAACACCGGGGAGCTGTTTTTT. As protein: CASTTGNLPNTGELFF.

This clone was observed a few times. This rearrangement joins TRBV5-5 to TRBJ1-2, with unresolved D. The CDR3 is made up of 12 amino acids. Trimming cost V 2 bases and J 9 bases, with 11 bases left between them. The germline gives CDR1 SGHKS, CDR2 YYEKEE (reference sequence). CDR3 bases: TGTGCCAGCAGCTTTAGTGGGGAGAGCTACACCTTC. Protein sequence: CASSFSGESYTF. Full variable domain (remainder filled in from reference TRBV5-5 and TRBJ1-2): DAGVTQSPTHLIKTRGQQVTLRCSPISGHKSVSWYQQVLGQGPQFIFQYYEKEERGRGNFPDRFSARQFPNYSSELNVNALLLGDSALYLCASSFSGESYTFGSGTRLTVV.

V is TRBV6-1 and J is TRBJ1-1, with 9 bases aligning to TRBD1. J was trimmed by 6 bases and V by 0 bases; bases with no gene match: 11. Germline loops: CDR1 MNHNS, CDR2 SASEGT. This CDR3 contains 17 residues. CDR3 bases: TGTGCCAGCAGTGAAGCAGGCACAGGGGGCGGAAAAGCTGAAGCTTTCTTT. This translates into CASSEAGTGGGKAEAFF.